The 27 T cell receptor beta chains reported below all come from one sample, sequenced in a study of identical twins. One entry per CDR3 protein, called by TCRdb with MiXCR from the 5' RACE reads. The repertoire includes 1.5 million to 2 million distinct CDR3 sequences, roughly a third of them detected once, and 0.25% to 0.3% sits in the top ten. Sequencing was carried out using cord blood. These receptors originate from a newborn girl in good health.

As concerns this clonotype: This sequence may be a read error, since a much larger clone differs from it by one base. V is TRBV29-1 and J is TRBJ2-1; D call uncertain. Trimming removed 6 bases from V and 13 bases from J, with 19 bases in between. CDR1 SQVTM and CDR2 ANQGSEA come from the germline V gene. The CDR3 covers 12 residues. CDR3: CSVRILQETQFF. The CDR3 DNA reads TGCAGCGTCAGGATTCTCCAAGAGACCCAGTTCTTC.

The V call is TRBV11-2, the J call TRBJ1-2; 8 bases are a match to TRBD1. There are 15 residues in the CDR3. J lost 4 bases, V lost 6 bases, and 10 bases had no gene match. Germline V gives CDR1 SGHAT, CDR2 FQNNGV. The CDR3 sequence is CASRPLTGAGYGYTF. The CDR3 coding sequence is TGTGCCAGCAGACCATTGACAGGGGCAGGCTATGGCTACACCTTC.

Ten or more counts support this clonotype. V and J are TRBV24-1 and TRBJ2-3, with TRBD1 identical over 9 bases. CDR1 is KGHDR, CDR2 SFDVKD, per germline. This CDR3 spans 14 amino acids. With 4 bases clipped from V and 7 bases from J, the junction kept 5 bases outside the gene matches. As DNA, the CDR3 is TGTGCCACCAGTGACCCCGGGACAGGGAATACGCAGTATTTT. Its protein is CATSDPGTGNTQYF.

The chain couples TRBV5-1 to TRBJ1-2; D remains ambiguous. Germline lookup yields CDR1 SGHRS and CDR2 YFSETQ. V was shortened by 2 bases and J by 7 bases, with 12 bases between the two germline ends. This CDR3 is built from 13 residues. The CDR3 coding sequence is TGCGCCAGCAGCTTAACAGCCACCAGTGGCTACACCTTC. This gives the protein CASSLTATSGYTF. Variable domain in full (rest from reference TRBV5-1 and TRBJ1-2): KAGVTQTPRYLIKTRGQQVTLSCSPISGHRSVSWYQQTPGQGLQFLFEYFSETQRNKGNFPGRFSGRQFSNSRSEMNVSTLELGDSALYLCASSLTATSGYTFGSGTRLTVV.

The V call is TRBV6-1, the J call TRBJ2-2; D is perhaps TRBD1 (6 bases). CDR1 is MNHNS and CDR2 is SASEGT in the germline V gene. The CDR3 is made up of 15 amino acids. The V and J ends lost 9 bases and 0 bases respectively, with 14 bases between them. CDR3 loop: CASNPTGPNTGELFF. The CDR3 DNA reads TGTGCCAGTAACCCGACAGGTCCGAACACCGGGGAGCTGTTTTTT.

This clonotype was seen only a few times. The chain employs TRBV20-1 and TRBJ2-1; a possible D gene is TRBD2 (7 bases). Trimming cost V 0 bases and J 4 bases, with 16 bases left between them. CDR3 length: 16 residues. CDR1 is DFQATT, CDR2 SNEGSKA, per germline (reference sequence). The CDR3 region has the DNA TGCAGTGCTAGAGAAAGGGGGGGAGTGCCTTACAATGAGCAGTTCTTC. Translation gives CSARERGGVPYNEQFF.

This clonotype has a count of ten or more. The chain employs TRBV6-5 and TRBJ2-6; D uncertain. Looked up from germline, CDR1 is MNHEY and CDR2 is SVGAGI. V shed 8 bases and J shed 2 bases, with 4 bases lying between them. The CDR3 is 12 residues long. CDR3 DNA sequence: TGTGCCAGCCGAACTGGGGCCAACGTCCTGACTTTC. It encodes CASRTGANVLTF.

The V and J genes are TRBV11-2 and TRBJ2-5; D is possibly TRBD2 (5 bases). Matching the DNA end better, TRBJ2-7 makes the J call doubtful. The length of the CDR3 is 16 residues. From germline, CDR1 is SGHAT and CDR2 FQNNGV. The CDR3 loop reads CASSLEPGVSSYEQYF. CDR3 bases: TGTGCCAGCAGCTTAGAACCCGGGGTAAGCTCCTACGAGCAGTACTTC.

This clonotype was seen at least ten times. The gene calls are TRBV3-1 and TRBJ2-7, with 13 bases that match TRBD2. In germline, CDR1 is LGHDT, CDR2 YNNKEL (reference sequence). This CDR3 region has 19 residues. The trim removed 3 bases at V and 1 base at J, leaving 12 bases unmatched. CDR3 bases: TGTGCCAGCAGCCAGCGGACTAGCGGGAGTTATTTCCGATCCTACGAGCAGTACTTC. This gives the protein CASSQRTSGSYFRSYEQYF.

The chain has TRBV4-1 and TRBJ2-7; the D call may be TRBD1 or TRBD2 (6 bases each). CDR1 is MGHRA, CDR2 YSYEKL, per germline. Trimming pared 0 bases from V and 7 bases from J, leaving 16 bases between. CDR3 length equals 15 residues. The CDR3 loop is CASSQDRGRGNEQYF. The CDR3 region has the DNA TGCGCCAGCAGCCAAGACCGGGGGCGGGGCAATGAGCAGTACTTC.

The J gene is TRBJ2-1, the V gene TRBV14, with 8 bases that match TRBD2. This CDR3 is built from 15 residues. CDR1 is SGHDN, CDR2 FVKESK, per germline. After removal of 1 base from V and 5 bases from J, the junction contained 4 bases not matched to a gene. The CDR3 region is CASSQVGTRNNEQFF. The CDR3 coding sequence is TGTGCCAGCAGCCAAGTCGGGACTAGAAACAATGAGCAGTTCTTC. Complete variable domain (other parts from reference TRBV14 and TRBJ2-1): EAGVTQFPSHSVIEKGQTVTLRCDPISGHDNLYWYRRVMGKEIKFLLHFVKESKQDESGMPNNRFLAERTGGTYSTLKVQPAELEDSGVYFCASSQVGTRNNEQFFGPGTRLTVL.

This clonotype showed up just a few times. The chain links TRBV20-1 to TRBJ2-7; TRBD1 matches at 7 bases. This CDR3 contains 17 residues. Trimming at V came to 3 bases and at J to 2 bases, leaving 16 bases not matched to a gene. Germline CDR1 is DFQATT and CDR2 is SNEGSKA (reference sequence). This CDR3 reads CSARNTPGTAYTYEQYF. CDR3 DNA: TGCAGTGCTAGGAACACCCCGGGGACAGCCTACACCTACGAGCAGTACTTC.

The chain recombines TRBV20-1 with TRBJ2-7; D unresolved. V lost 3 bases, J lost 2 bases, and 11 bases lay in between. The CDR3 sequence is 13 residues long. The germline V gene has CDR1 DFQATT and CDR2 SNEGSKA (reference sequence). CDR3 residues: CSASGRRPYEQYF. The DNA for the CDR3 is TGCAGTGCTAGTGGTCGGCGGCCCTACGAGCAGTACTTC.

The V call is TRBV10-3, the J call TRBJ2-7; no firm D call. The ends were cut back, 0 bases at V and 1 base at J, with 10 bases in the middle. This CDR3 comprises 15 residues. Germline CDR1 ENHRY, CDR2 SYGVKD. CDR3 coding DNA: TGTGCCATCAGTGAGTCCTATACCCGTTCCTACGAGCAGTACTTC. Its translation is CAISESYTRSYEQYF.

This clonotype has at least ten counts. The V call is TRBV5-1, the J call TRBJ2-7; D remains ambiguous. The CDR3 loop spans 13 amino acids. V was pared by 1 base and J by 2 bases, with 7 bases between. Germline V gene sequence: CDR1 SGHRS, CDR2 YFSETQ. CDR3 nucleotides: TGCGCCAGCAGCTTGACTACCACCTACGAGCAGTACTTC. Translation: CASSLTTTYEQYF.

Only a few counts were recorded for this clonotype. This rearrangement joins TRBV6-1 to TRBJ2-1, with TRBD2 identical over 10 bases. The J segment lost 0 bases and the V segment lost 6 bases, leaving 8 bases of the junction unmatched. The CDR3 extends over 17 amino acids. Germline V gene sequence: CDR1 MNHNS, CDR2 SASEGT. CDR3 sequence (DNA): TGTGCCAGCAGGAAGGTACTAGCGGGGAGCTCCTACAATGAGCAGTTCTTC. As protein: CASRKVLAGSSYNEQFF.

CDR3 loop: CAQGGRDSYEQYF. The CDR3 region has the DNA TGTGCCCAAGGGGGTCGGGACTCCTACGAGCAGTACTTC. The chain links TRBV12-3 or TRBV12-4 to TRBJ2-7; a weak D match, TRBD1 (6 bases). V was cut by 11 bases and J by 0 bases, with 14 bases left in between. CDR3 length equals 13 residues.

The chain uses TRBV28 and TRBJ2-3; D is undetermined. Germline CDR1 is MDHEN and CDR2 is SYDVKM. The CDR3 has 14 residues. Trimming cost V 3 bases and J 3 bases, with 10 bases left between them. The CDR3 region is CASSFKLLTDTQYF. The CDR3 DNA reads TGTGCCAGCAGTTTTAAACTCCTAACAGATACGCAGTATTTT.

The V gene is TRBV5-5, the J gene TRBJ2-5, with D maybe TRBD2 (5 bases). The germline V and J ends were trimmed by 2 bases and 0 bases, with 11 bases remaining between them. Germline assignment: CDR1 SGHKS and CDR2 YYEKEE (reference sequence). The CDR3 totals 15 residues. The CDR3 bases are TGTGCCAGCAGCTTTCAGGCGGGCCACCAAGAGACCCAGTACTTC. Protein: CASSFQAGHQETQYF.

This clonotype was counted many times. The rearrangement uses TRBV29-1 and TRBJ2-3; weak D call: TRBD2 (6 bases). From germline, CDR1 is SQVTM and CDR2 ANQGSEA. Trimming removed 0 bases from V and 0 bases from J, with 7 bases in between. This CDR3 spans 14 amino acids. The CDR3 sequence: CSVEEGGSTDTQYF. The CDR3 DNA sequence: TGCAGCGTTGAAGAGGGGGGTAGCACAGATACGCAGTATTTT.

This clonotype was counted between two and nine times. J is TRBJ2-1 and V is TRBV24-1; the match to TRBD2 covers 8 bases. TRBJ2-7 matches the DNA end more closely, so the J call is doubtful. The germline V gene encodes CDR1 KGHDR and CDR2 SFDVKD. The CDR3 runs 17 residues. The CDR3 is CATSDLNGGRTYNEQYF. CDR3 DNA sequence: TGTGCCACCAGTGATTTGAATGGCGGGAGGACCTACAATGAGCAGTACTTC.

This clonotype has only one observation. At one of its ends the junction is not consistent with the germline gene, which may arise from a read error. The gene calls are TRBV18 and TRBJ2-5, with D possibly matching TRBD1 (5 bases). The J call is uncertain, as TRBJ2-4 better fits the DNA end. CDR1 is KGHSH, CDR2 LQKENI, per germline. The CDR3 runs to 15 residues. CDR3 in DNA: TGTGCCAGCTCACCAACGACAGTAGCCAAAACCATTCAGTACTTC. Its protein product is CASSPTTVAKTIQYF.

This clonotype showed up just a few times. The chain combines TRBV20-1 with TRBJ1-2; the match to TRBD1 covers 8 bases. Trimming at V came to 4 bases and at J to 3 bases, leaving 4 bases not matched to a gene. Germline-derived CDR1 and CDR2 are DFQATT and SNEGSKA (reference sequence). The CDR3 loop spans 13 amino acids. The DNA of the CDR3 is TGCAGTGCTAAGACAGGGGAATACTATGGCTACACCTTC. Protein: CSAKTGEYYGYTF.

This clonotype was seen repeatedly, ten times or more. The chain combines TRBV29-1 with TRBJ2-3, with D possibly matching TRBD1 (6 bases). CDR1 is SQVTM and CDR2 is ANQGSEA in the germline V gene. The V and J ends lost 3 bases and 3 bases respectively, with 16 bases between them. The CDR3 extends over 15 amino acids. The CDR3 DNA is TGCAGCGTTGACGGACACAGGGATGCGACAGATACGCAGTATTTT. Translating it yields CSVDGHRDATDTQYF.

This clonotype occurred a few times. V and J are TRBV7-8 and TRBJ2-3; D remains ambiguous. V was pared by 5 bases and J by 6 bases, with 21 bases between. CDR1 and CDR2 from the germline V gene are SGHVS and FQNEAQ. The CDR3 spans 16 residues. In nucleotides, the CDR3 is TGTGCCAGCAGCGGAAGTCGCGTACTACCAAAGGATACGCAGTATTTT. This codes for CASSGSRVLPKDTQYF.

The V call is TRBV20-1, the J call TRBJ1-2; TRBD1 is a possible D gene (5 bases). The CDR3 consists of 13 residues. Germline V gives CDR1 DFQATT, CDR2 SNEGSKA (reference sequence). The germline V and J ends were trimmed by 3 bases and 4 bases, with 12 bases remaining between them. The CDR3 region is CSASERGFYGYTF. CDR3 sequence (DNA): TGCAGTGCTAGTGAGCGGGGGTTCTATGGCTACACCTTC.

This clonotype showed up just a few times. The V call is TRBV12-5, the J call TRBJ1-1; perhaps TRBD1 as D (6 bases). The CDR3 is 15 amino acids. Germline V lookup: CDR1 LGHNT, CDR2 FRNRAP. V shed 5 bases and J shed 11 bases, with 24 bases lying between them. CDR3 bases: TGTGCTAGTGGTCCACCTTCGGGGGCTTTATGGAGGGCTTTCTTT. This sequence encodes CASGPPSGALWRAFF.